These 23 T cell receptor beta chains came from one sample sequenced in a study of T cells in Graves' hyperthyroidism and ophthalmopathy. The TCR beta CDR3 regions underwent amplification using RNA transcripts as the source. The HTBI primer set drove a first-round RT-PCR of the TCR CDR3. TCRdb recomputed calls from the multiplex PCR reads with MiXCR, one row per CDR3 protein. The data hold around 400,000 distinct CDR3 sequences, with approximately 15% observed a single time. Sequencing input: blood. Every receptor here comes from a young woman with Graves' hyperthyroidism that later progressed to Graves' ophthalmopathy.

This sequence joins TRBV20-1 and TRBJ2-5; D is uncertain. Germline V gene sequence: CDR1 DFQATT, CDR2 SNEGSKA (reference sequence). This CDR3 region has 13 residues. The germline V and J ends were trimmed by 3 bases and 5 bases, with 13 bases remaining between them. The CDR3: CSASHDIVETQYF. The CDR3 coding sequence is TGCAGTGCTAGTCATGACATAGTGGAGACCCAGTACTTC.

The sample holds many counts of this clonotype. The chain combines TRBV3-1 with TRBJ1-6, with D unclear. In germline, CDR1 is LGHDT, CDR2 YNNKEL (reference sequence). V shed 0 bases and J shed 10 bases, with 13 bases lying between them. The CDR3 has 15 residues. CDR3 sequence (DNA): TGTGCCAGCAGCCAAGATCACGGGGAGAGGTCACCCCTCCACTTT. This translates into CASSQDHGERSPLHF. Combining the CDR3 with reference TRBV3-1 and TRBJ1-6 gives the whole variable domain DTAVSQTPKYLVTQMGNDKSIKCEQNLGHDTMYWYKQDSKKFLKIMFSYNNKELIINETVPNRFSPKSPDKAHLNLHINSLELGDSAVYFCASSQDHGERSPLHFGNGTRLTVT.

This clonotype occurred many times. The rearrangement joins TRBV12-3 or TRBV12-4 to TRBJ2-1; 7 nucleotides line up with TRBD2. The CDR3 contains 14 residues. Trimming cost V 3 bases and J 7 bases; bases outside gene matches: 6. The DNA for the CDR3 is TGTGCCAGCAGTTTGAGCCTAGCGGAGAATGAGCAGTTCTTC. Translating gives CASSLSLAENEQFF.

The rearrangement links TRBV24-1 to TRBJ2-2, with D possibly TRBD2 on 5 matching bases. Trimming removed 0 bases at V and 3 bases at J, with 16 bases between. The V gene's germline CDR1 is KGHDR and CDR2 SFDVKD. The CDR3 loop spans 18 amino acids. The CDR3 reads CATSDLWTPHPDTGELFF. The CDR3 nucleotides are TGTGCCACCAGTGATTTGTGGACTCCGCACCCGGACACCGGGGAGCTGTTTTTT.

In this sample, this clonotype turned up a few times. The chain employs TRBV7-2 and TRBJ2-7; the match to TRBD2 covers 8 bases. The CDR3 runs 15 residues. The germline V gene has CDR1 SGHTA and CDR2 FQGNSA. V lost 1 base and J lost 2; bases outside the gene matches: 4. The CDR3: CASSLDTSGTYEQYF. The CDR3 DNA follows: TGTGCCAGCAGCTTAGACACTAGCGGCACCTACGAGCAGTACTTC.

This rearrangement joins TRBV7-9 to TRBJ2-7; no reliable D call. The germline V gene has CDR1 SEHNR and CDR2 FQNEAQ (reference sequence). V was trimmed by 2 bases and J by 5 bases, leaving 7 bases between them. The CDR3 runs 12 residues. CDR3 in DNA: TGTGCCAGCAGCTTAAAAATAGACGAGCAGTACTTC. Its translation: CASSLKIDEQYF.

This clonotype was seen many times. The V call is TRBV20-1, the J call TRBJ2-5; 8 nucleotides agree with TRBD2. Germline V lookup: CDR1 DFQATT, CDR2 SNEGSKA (reference sequence). J was trimmed by 4 bases and V by 7 bases; bases with no gene match: 11. CDR3 size: 14 residues. The CDR3: CSGTGAGERETQYF. The CDR3 DNA follows: TGCAGTGGGACTGGAGCGGGGGAGAGAGAGACCCAGTACTTC.

The sample holds many counts of this clonotype. The chain employs TRBV7-2 and TRBJ2-1, with 12 positions matching TRBD2. The CDR3 extends over 17 amino acids. V lost 1 base, J lost 7 bases, and 8 bases stayed unmatched. The germline V gene encodes CDR1 SGHTA and CDR2 FQGNSA. DNA of the CDR3: TGTGCCAGCAGCTTAGAATTGGCTAGCGGGAGGGGGAATGAGCAGTTCTTC. Its translation: CASSLELASGRGNEQFF.

The table lists this clonotype with many counts. The chain couples TRBV15 to TRBJ2-1; a weak D match, TRBD1 (6 bases). V dropped 4 bases and J dropped 5 bases, with 27 bases sitting between them. Germline lookup yields CDR1 LNHNV and CDR2 YYDKDF (reference sequence). The CDR3 extends over 19 amino acids. DNA of the CDR3: TGTGCCACCAGCACCCCTCCATGGGGCCCATTGGGGGCGAACAATGAGCAGTTCTTC. As protein: CATSTPPWGPLGANNEQFF. Using reference TRBV15 and TRBJ2-1 for the parts outside the CDR3, the full variable domain is DAMVIQNPRYQVTQFGKPVTLSCSQTLNHNVMYWYQQKSSQAPKLLFHYYDKDFNNEADTPDNFQSRRPNTSFCFLDIRSPGLGDTAMYLCATSTPPWGPLGANNEQFFGPGTRLTVL.

This clonotype was seen many times. The chain uses TRBV27 and TRBJ2-5; the match to TRBD1 covers 7 bases. The CDR3 loop spans 15 amino acids. Germline V lookup: CDR1 MNHEY, CDR2 SMNVEV (reference sequence). The V and J ends lost 5 bases and 3 bases, in that order; junction bases with no gene match: 9. Written as DNA, the CDR3 is TGTGCCAGCAGTGCCCTGCCGGGACAGAAAGAGACCCAGTACTTC. It specifies CASSALPGQKETQYF.

Only a few counts were recorded for this clonotype. In DNA form, the CDR3 reads TGCGCCAGCAGCCATGGGGGGGTCGGGGGTAATGAGCAGTTCTTC. This codes for CASSHGGVGGNEQFF. The J gene is TRBJ2-1, the V gene TRBV4-3; 7 positions match TRBD2. Germline V gives CDR1 LGHNA, CDR2 YSLEER. This CDR3 has 15 amino acids. The V segment lost 3 bases and the J segment 7 bases; nucleotides outside the gene matches: 9.

V gene TRBV7-8 combines with J gene TRBJ2-7, with TRBD2 matching 13 bases. The germline V gene encodes CDR1 SGHVS and CDR2 FQNEAQ. The CDR3 spans 14 residues. Trimming took 4 bases from V and 7 from J; bases not matched to a gene: 4. The CDR3 loop reads CASSSPGLAGEQYF. The CDR3 coding sequence is TGTGCCAGCAGCTCTCCGGGACTAGCGGGGGAGCAGTACTTC.

V and J are TRBV19 and TRBJ1-4; D remains ambiguous. The CDR3 loop spans 13 amino acids. V lost 7 bases and J 5 bases, leaving 11 bases between the germline ends. The germline CDR1 and CDR2 sequences are LNHDA and SQIVND (reference sequence). The CDR3 spells CASNTRTNEKLFF. For the CDR3, the DNA is TGTGCCAGTAATACCAGGACGAATGAAAAACTGTTTTTT.

Ten or more counts support this clonotype. This CDR3 reads CAWTPDWRTGHEQYF. The CDR3 DNA reads TGTGCCTGGACCCCAGATTGGAGGACTGGACACGAGCAGTACTTC. The chain links TRBV30 to TRBJ2-7; weak D call: TRBD2 (5 bases). The CDR3 spans 15 residues. V was shortened by 4 bases and J by 5 bases, with 21 bases between the two germline ends. The germline V gene encodes CDR1 GTSNPN and CDR2 SVGIG (reference sequence).

A word on this clonotype: A much larger clone lies one base from this, so it may be a read error. The genes are TRBV7-2 and TRBJ2-7; D gene ambiguous. Per the germline V gene, CDR1 is SGHTA and CDR2 is FQGNSA. This CDR3 is built from 13 residues. In nucleotides, the CDR3 is TGTGCCGGCAGCTATCGCAGCTCCTACGAGCAGTACTTC. Translated, it gives CAGSYRSSYEQYF. Supplemented by reference TRBV7-2 and TRBJ2-7, the full variable domain reads GAGVSQSPSNKVTEKGKDVELRCDPISGHTALYWYRQSLGQGLEFLIYFQGNSAPDKSGLPSDRFSAERTGGSVSTLTIQRTQQEDSAVYLCAGSYRSSYEQYFGPGTRLTVT.

The sample holds a few counts of this clonotype. This chain connects TRBV10-3 to TRBJ1-1; D is possibly TRBD1 (6 bases). Germline V gives CDR1 ENHRY, CDR2 SYGVKD. There are 13 residues in the CDR3. V was trimmed by 8 bases and J by 2 bases, leaving 12 bases between them. CDR3 protein: CAILQGLNTEAFF. CDR3 nucleotide sequence: TGTGCCATCCTACAGGGACTCAACACTGAAGCTTTCTTT.

This clonotype was found many times. The V call is TRBV6-1, the J call TRBJ2-5; D unresolved. This CDR3 spans 14 amino acids. CDR1 is MNHNS and CDR2 is SASEGT in the germline V gene. The V gene lost 0 bases and the J gene lost 5 bases, with 10 bases spanning the gap. The CDR3 loop is CASSEARIKETQYF. CDR3 nucleotide sequence: TGTGCCAGCAGTGAAGCTAGGATTAAGGAGACCCAGTACTTC.

CDR3: CASGLGQETEAFF. CDR3 sequence (DNA): TGTGCCAGCGGTCTCGGCCAGGAGACTGAAGCTTTCTTT. V and J are TRBV6-1 and TRBJ1-1; D gene ambiguous. The CDR3 extends over 13 amino acids. V lost 8 bases to trimming and J lost 5 bases, with 15 bases between them. CDR1 is MNHNS, CDR2 SASEGT, per germline.

The chain recombines TRBV3-1 with TRBJ2-2; D possibly corresponds to TRBD2 (6 bases). CDR3 length: 16 residues. In germline, CDR1 is LGHDT, CDR2 YNNKEL (reference sequence). V lost 0 bases to trimming and J lost 14 bases, with 22 bases between them. As DNA, the CDR3 is TGTGCCAGCAGCCAAGATCTAAGAATTTCGGGGAGGAGACTGTTTTTT. This encodes CASSQDLRISGRRLFF.

This clonotype was seen more than once but under ten times. This sequence joins TRBV4-1 and TRBJ2-7, with 7 bases fitting TRBD2. V shed 4 bases and J 2 bases; nucleotides not matched to a gene: 8. Germline V gene data show CDR1 as MGHRA and CDR2 as YSYEKL. This CDR3 has 15 amino acids. The CDR3 sequence is CASSLAAGITYEQYF. The CDR3 nucleotides read TGCGCCAGCAGCCTCGCAGCGGGAATAACCTACGAGCAGTACTTC.

This sequence joins TRBV27 and TRBJ2-5; D ambiguous. Trimming removed 6 bases from V and 5 bases from J, with 13 bases in between. The CDR3 length is 13 residues. The germline V gene encodes CDR1 MNHEY and CDR2 SMNVEV (reference sequence). CDR3 nucleotides: TGTGCCAGCAGACCCCTATCTGCTGAGACCCAGTACTTC. This translates into CASRPLSAETQYF.

The table lists this clonotype with many counts. V and J are TRBV2 and TRBJ2-7, with TRBD1 matching over 7 bases. The CDR3 has 14 amino acids. Germline lookup yields CDR1 SNHLY and CDR2 FYNNEI. Unmatched junction bases numbered 11, after V lost 6 bases and J lost 6 bases. Written as DNA, the CDR3 is TGTGCCAGCAGAGAAAACAGGGGAACGGGCGAGCAGTACTTC. Protein sequence: CASRENRGTGEQYF.

This sequence joins TRBV29-1 and TRBJ2-7; D unresolved. The CDR3 sequence is 12 residues long. The V end lost 3 bases, the J end lost 1 base, and 7 bases lay between the germline ends. The germline gives CDR1 SQVTM, CDR2 ANQGSEA. The CDR3 reads CSVEGLSYEQYF. The DNA for the CDR3 is TGCAGCGTTGAGGGGTTATCCTACGAGCAGTACTTC.